This entry is about one TCR beta chain. Gene labels here are mouse ones. The read finishes 4 residues shy of the CDR3 end, and the germline J gene is used to complete it. This same CDR3 is encoded by further DNA sequences in the sample. The data originate from a study of CD8+ T cells in alopecia areata. Sequencing relied on a cDNA template that was reverse transcribed from extracted RNA. Generated by immunoSEQ multiplex PCR, the TCRdb table keeps only in-frame clones and is missing some. The sample is made up of about 270,000 clones, none counted only once. Pooled cells of cutaneous lymph node origin were sorted on CD4, CD8alpha, NKG2D, NKG2ACE and other markers. The CDR3 runs 16 residues. V lost 0 bases and J lost 1, with 11 bases in between. Germline CDR1 is NSQYPW and CDR2 is LRSPGD (reference sequence).

The TCR originated in a C3H/HeJ mouse with alopecia areata. The strain bears MHC haplotype H2-k. The chain has TRBV1 and TRBJ2-3; weak D call: TRBD2 (5 bases). Sequenced: CD4+ T cells sorted from a lymph node. The CDR3 DNA, read in part, is TGCACCTGCAGTGCAGATTGGGGTCCGGGTGCAGAA. Amino acids: CTCSADWGPGAE. The entire CDR3 sequence reads CTCSADWGPGAETLYF.